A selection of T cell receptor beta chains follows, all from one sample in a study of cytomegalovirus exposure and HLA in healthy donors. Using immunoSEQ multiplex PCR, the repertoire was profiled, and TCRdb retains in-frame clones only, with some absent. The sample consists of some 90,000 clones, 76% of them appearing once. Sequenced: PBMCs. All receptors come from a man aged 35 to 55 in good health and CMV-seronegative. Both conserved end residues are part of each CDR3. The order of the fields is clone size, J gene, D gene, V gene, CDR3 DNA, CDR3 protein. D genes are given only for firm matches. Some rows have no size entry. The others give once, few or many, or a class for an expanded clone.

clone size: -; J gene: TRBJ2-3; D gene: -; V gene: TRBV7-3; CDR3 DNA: TGTGCCAGCAGCTTGGAAGGGGGAGTTGGCACAGATACGCAGTATTTT; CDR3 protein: CASSLEGGVGTDTQYF
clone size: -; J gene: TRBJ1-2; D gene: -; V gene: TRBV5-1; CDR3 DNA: TGCGCCAGCAGCTTGGCCCAGGGTTCCTATGGCTACACCTTC; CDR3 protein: CASSLAQGSYGYTF
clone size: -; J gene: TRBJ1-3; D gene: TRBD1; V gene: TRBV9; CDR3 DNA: TGTGCCAGCGGGCCCGGGACAGTGGCTGGAAACACCATATATTTT; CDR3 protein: CASGPGTVAGNTIYF
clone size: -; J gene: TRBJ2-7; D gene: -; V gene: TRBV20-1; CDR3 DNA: TGCAGTGCTGGGGCTGACTACGAGCAGTACTTC; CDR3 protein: CSAGADYEQYF
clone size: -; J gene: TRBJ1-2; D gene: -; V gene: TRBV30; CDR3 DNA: TGTGCCTGGAGCAAACAGGAGTTCTATGGCTACACCTTC; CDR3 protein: CAWSKQEFYGYTF
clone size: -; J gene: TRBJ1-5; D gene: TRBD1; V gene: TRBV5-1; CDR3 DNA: TGCGCCAGCAGCTCGGGACAGGGAATGGGGAATCAGCCCCAGCATTTT; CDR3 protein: CASSSGQGMGNQPQHF
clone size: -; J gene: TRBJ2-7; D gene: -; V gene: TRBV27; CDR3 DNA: TGTGCCAGCAGTCCGCCCAGGGCCTACGAGCAGTACTTC; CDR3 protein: CASSPPRAYEQYF
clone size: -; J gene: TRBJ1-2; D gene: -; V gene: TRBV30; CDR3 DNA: TGTGCCTGGAGAGGGCCCGGGACACCTTATGGCTACACCTTC; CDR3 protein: CAWRGPGTPYGYTF
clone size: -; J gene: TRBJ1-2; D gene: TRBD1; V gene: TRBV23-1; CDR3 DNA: TGCGCCAGCAGTCAATTGACAGGGGGCGGTCCTGGCTACACCTTC; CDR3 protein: CASSQLTGGGPGYTF
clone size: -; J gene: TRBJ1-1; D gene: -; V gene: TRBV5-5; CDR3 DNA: TGTGCCAGCAGCTTGGTTCCGCAGACTGAAGCTTTCTTT; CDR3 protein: CASSLVPQTEAFF
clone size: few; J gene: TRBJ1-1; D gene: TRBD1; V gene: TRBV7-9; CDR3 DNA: TGTGCCAGCAGCCAAAACTGGGACAGTAATGAAGCTTTCTTT; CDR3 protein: CASSQNWDSNEAFF
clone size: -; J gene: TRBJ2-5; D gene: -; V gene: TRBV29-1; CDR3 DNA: TGCAGCGCACGGCCCCAGGCGGGGACCCAGTACTTC; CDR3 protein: CSARPQAGTQYF
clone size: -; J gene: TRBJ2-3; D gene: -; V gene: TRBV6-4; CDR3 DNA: TGTGCCAGCAGTAATGCGGGGCATGAGACAGATACGCAGTATTTT; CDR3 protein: CASSNAGHETDTQYF
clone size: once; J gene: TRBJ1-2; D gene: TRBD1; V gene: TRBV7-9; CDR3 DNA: TGTGCCAGCAGCCCAGGACAGGGGGGTGGCTACACCTTC; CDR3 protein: CASSPGQGGGYTF
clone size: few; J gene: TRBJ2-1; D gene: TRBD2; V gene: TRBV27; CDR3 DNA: TGTGCCAGCAGTTTCCGACGCCGTCAGCGGGGGGCTTACAATGAGCAGTTCTTC; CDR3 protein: CASSFRRRQRGAYNEQFF
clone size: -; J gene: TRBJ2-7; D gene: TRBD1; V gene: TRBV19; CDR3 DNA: TGTGCCAGTACCCTACAGGGGTCCGGGTCCTACGAGCAGTACTTC; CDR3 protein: CASTLQGSGSYEQYF
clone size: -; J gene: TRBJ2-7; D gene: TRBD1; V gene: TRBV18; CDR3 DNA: TGTGCCAGCTCACCCATTTGGGACAGCTACGAGCAGTACTTC; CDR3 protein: CASSPIWDSYEQYF
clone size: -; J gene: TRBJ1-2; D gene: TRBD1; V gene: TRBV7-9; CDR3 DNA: TGTGCCAGCAGCTTAGTACAGGGGGCAAAAGGCTACACCTTC; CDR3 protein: CASSLVQGAKGYTF
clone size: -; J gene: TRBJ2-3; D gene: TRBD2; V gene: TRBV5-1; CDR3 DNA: TGCGCCAGCAGCTTGGGGCTAGCGGACCCAGATACGCAGTATTTT; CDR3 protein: CASSLGLADPDTQYF
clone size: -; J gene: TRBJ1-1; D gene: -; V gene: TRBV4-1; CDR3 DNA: TGCGCCAGCAGCCAAACCCCCGTGGGGGCGCAAATGAACACTGAAGCTTTCTTT; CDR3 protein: CASSQTPVGAQMNTEAFF
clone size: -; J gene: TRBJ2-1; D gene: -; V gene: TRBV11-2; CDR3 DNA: TGTGCCAGCAGCTTAGATCAGAGGACCTACAATGAGCAGTTCTTC; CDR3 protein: CASSLDQRTYNEQFF
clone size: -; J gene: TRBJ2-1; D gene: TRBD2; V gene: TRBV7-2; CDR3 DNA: TGTGCCAGCAGCCTGGGACTAGCGGGGAACGAGTTCTTC; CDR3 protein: CASSLGLAGNEFF
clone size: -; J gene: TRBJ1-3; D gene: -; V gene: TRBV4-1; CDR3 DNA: TGCGCCAGCAGCCGAGGCGAAAGCTCTGGAAACACCATATATTTT; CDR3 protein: CASSRGESSGNTIYF
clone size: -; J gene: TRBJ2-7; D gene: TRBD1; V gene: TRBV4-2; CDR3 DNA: TGTGCCAGCAGCCCCCGGGACAGCCACTCCTACGAGCAGTACTTC; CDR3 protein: CASSPRDSHSYEQYF
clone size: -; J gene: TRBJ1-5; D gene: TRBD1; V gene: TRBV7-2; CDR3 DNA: TGTGCCAGCAGCCCCCGGACAGGGAGGGCCCAGCCCCAGCATTTT; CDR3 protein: CASSPRTGRAQPQHF
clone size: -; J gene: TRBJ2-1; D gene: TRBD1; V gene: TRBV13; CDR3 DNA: TGTGCCAGCAGCTTTGGGACAGGGGGTTATGAGCAGTTCTTC; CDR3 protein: CASSFGTGGYEQFF
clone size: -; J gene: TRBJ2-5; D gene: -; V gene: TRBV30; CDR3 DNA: TGTGCCTGGAGTGTAGACAGGATGGCGACCCAGTACTTC; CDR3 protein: CAWSVDRMATQYF
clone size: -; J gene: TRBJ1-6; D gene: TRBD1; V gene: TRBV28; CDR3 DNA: TGTGCCAGCAACCCAGGGGGAGGTGGTTCACCCCTCCACTTT; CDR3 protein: CASNPGGGGSPLHF
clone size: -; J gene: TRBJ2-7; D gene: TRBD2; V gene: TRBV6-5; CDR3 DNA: TGTGCCAGCAGTTACACCCCGGGACTAGCGTACGAGCAGTACTTC; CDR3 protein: CASSYTPGLAYEQYF
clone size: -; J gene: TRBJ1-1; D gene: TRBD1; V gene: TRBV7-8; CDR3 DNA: TGTGCCAGCAGCTTGGACAGGGTTGGGAACACTGAAGCTTTCTTT; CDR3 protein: CASSLDRVGNTEAFF
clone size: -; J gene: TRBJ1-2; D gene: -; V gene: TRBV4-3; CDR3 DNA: TGCGCCAGCAGCCAAGGAGGGAACAGCTATGGCTACACCTTC; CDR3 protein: CASSQGGNSYGYTF
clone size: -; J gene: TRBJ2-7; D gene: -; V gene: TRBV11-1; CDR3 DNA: TGTGCCAGCAGCTTAGAGGAGGTCTACGAGCAGTACTTC; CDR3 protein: CASSLEEVYEQYF
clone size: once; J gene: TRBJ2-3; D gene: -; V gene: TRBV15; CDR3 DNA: TGTGCCACCAGCCCCGCAGGGGTGGGCACAGATACGCAGTATTTT; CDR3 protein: CATSPAGVGTDTQYF
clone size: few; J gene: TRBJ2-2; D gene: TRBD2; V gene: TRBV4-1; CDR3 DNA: TGCGCCAGCAGATGGCGGGAGAGCGGGGTCACCGGGGAGCTGTTTTTT; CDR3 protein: CASRWRESGVTGELFF
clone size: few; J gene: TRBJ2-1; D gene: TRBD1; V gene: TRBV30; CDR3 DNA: TGTGCCTACCGGGACAGGGGAAATGAGCAGTTCTTC; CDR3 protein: CAYRDRGNEQFF
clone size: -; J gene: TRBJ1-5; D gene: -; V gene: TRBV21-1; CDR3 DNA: TGTGCCAGCAGCAAAACAAGGGGACAGGTAAACCCTTATAGCAATCAGCCCCAGCATTTT; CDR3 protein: CASSKTRGQVNPYSNQPQHF